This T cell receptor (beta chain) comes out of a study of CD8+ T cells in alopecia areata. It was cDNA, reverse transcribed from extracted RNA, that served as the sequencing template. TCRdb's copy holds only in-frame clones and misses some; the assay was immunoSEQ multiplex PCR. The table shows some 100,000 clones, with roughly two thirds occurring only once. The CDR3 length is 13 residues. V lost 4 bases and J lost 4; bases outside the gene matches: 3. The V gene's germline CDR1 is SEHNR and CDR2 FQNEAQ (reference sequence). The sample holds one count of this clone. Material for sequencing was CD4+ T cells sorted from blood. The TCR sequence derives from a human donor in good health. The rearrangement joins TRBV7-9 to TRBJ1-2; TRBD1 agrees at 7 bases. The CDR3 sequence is CASSSRDSYGYTF. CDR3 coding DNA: TGTGCCAGCAGCTCCCGGGACAGCTATGGCTACACCTTC. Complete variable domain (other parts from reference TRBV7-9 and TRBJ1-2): DTGVSQNPRHKITKRGQNVTFRCDPISEHNRLYWYRQTLGQGPEFLTYFQNEAQLEKSRLLSDRFSAERPKGSFSTLEIQRTEQGDSAMYLCASSSRDSYGYTFGSGTRLTVV.